Here is one T cell receptor (beta chain) with its context. The data were obtained in a study of Graves' ophthalmopathy and Graves' hyperthyroidism. Investigators amplified TCR beta CDR3 regions from RNA transcripts. First-round RT-PCR used HTBI primers; second-round multiplex PCR followed. MiXCR, applied by TCRdb to the multiplex PCR reads, yields one record per CDR3 protein. The table includes over 150,000 distinct CDR3 sequences, under 40% detected once. Physicians reached a diagnosis by relying on clinical symptoms, serum thyroxine, TRAb, thyroid ultrasound and orbital computed tomography. V lost 6 bases, J lost 6 bases, and 12 bases lay in between. CDR3 length: 14 residues. CDR1 is MNHNS and CDR2 is SASEGT in the germline V gene.

The sample was peripheral blood. The V gene is TRBV6-1, the J gene TRBJ1-6, with D perhaps matching TRBD1 (6 bases). This clonotype was sampled from a woman aged 35 to 49 with Graves' ophthalmopathy. CDR3 loop: CASRPGQPNSPLHF. CDR3 nucleotide sequence: TGTGCCAGCAGACCCGGACAGCCTAATTCACCCCTCCACTTT.